A selection of T cell receptor beta chains follows, all from one sample in a study of blood T cell repertoires in COVID-19. TCRdb keeps only in-frame clones here, not all; method: immunoSEQ multiplex PCR. The table records more than 300,000 clones, around nine tenths of them present only once. Sequencing used PBMCs or T cells enriched from blood (not recorded which). Every receptor here comes from a woman aged 25 to 39 who had been exposed to COVID-19. The CDR3 runs from the conserved cysteine through the conserved F or W. A D gene is named only where the DNA matches it firmly. Clone size is given for some rows only: seen once, a few or many times, or a class if the clone is expanded.

v_gene,j_gene,abundance,d_gene,CDR3aa,CDR3nt
TRBV6-2/TRBV6-3,TRBJ1-2,NA,NA,CASSKTGPGGYTF,TGTGCCAGCAGTAAAACAGGGCCCGGTGGCTACACCTTC
TRBV4-3,TRBJ1-2,once,TRBD1,CASSRERTGGLVDGYTF,TGCGCCAGCAGCCGCGAGCGGACAGGGGGATTAGTGGATGGCTACACCTTC
TRBV5-4,TRBJ1-2,NA,NA,CASSLVTRANYGYTF,TGTGCCAGCAGCTTGGTAACTCGGGCTAACTATGGCTACACCTTC
TRBV27,TRBJ1-2,NA,NA,CASSLSGQGHYGYTF,TGTGCCAGCAGTTTATCGGGGCAGGGTCACTATGGCTACACCTTC
TRBV30,TRBJ1-2,NA,NA,CAWSPGQRPNYGYTF,TGTGCCTGGAGTCCTGGACAGCGGCCTAACTATGGCTACACCTTC
TRBV6-5,TRBJ1-1,NA,NA,CASSNMQGPTEAFF,TGTGCCAGCAGTAACATGCAGGGGCCCACTGAAGCTTTCTTT
TRBV18,TRBJ1-2,NA,NA,CASSGQTYNYGYTF,TGTGCCAGCTCTGGACAGACCTATAACTATGGCTACACCTTC
TRBV5-6,TRBJ2-7,NA,TRBD1,CASSFGIRDRSYEQYF,TGTGCCAGCAGTTTTGGCATCCGGGACAGATCCTACGAGCAGTACTTC
TRBV7-9,TRBJ1-3,NA,NA,CASSLAQTSGNTIYF,TGTGCCAGCAGCTTAGCACAGACCTCTGGAAACACCATATATTTT
TRBV2,TRBJ1-4,NA,TRBD1,CASSDRGNEKLFF,TGTGCCAGCAGTGACAGGGGGAACGAAAAACTGTTTTTT
TRBV6-2/TRBV6-3,TRBJ2-1,once,TRBD2,CASSPRGGRYNEQFF,TGTGCCAGCAGTCCGCGGGGGGGCAGGTACAATGAGCAGTTCTTC
TRBV6-5,TRBJ1-3,NA,TRBD1,CATQGQGAGNTIYF,TGTGCCACCCAAGGCCAGGGGGCTGGAAACACCATATATTTT
TRBV19,TRBJ1-1,NA,NA,CASIKEYRFRGNTEAFF,TGTGCCAGTATTAAAGAGTATCGTTTCCGGGGGAACACTGAAGCTTTCTTT
TRBV11-1,TRBJ1-6,NA,NA,CASSLLGGDNSPLHF,TGTGCCAGCAGCCTTCTCGGCGGGGATAATTCACCCCTCCACTTT
TRBV4-2,TRBJ2-7,NA,NA,CASSQPGGGVNYEQYF,TGTGCCAGCAGCCAGCCAGGAGGCGGGGTGAACTACGAGCAGTACTTC
TRBV12-5,TRBJ2-5,NA,NA,CASGPGIGTQYF,TGTGCTAGTGGTCCGGGAATAGGGACCCAGTACTTC